The source of this T cell receptor (beta chain) is a study of T-cell memory formation after mild COVID-19. Points from the study as a whole: Pre-infection memory harbored some responding clones, suggesting cross-reactive memory joined.

This clonotype was observed a handful of times. What it binds is not known. 5'RACE with constant-segment primers yielded barcoded, UMI-tagged TCR alpha and TCR beta cDNA libraries. TCRdb reprocessed the 5' RACE reads with MiXCR, giving one entry per CDR3 protein. The repertoire consists of 80,000 to 95,000 distinct CDR3 sequences, with around 27% occurring once and the leading ten covering less than 55%. Per germline, CDR1 LGHDT and CDR2 YNNKEL (reference sequence). The germline V and J ends were trimmed by 1 base and 10 bases, with 20 bases remaining between them. CDR3 length equals 16 residues. The V gene is TRBV3-1, the J gene TRBJ2-1; the D gene is possibly TRBD1 (5 bases). The TCR was taken from a man aged 18 to 29 who had mild COVID-19 (a few samples of this study predate the infection). Cell type and time point are not known. Sequencing was done on a sample of PBMCs or a T cell subset sorted from them (not recorded which). The CDR3 spells CASSQGFKGPSLEQFF. For the CDR3, the DNA is TGTGCCAGCAGCCAAGGTTTTAAGGGGCCCTCCCTGGAGCAGTTCTTC.